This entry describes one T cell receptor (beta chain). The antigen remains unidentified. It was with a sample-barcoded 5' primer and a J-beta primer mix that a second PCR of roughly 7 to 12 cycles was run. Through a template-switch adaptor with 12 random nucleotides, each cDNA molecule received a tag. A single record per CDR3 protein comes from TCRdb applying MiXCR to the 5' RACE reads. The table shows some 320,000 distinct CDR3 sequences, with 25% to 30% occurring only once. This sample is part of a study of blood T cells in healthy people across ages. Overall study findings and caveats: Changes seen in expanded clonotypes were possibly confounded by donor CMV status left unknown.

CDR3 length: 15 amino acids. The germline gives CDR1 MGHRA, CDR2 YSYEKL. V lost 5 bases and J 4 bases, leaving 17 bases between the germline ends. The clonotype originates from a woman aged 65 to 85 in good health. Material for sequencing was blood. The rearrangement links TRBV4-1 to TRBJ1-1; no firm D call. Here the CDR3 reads CASSAEDPPGTEAFF. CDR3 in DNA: TGCGCCAGCAGCGCCGAGGACCCCCCCGGCACTGAAGCTTTCTTT.